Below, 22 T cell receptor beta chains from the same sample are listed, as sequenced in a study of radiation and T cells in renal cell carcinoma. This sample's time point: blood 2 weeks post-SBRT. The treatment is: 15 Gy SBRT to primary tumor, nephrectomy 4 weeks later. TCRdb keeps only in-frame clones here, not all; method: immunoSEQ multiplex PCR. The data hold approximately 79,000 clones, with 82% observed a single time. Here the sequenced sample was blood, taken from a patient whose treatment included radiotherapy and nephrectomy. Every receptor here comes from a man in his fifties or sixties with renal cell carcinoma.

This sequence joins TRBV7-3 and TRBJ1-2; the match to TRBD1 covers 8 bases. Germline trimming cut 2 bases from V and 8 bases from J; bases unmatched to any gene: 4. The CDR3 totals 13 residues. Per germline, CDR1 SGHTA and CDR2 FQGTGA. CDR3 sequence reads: CASSLSGGGGYTF. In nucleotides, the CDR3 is TGTGCCAGCAGCTTATCAGGGGGCGGAGGCTACACCTTC.

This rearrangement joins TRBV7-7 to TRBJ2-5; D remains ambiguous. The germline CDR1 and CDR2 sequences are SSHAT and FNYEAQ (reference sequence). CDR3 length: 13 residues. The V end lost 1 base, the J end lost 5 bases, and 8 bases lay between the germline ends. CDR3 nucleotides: TGTGCCAGCAGCTTAGTAGGGATGGAGACCCAGTACTTC. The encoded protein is CASSLVGMETQYF.

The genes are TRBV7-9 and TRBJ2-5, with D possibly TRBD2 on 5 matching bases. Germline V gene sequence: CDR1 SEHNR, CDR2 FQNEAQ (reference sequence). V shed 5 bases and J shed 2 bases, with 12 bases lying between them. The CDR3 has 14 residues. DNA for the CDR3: TGTGCCAGCAGCCCGTTAGCGTCTCAAGAGACCCAGTACTTC. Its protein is CASSPLASQETQYF.

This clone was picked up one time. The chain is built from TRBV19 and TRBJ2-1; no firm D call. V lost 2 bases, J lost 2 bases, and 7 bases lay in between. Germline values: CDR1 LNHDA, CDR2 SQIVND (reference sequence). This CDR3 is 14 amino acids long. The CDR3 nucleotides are TGTGCCAGTAGTATATACCACGCCTACAATGAGCAGTTCTTC. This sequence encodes CASSIYHAYNEQFF.

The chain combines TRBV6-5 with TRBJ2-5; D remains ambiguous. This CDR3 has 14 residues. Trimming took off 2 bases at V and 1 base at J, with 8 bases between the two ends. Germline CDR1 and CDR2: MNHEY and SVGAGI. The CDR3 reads CASSYVGTQETQYF. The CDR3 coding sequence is TGTGCCAGCAGTTACGTGGGCACCCAAGAGACCCAGTACTTC.

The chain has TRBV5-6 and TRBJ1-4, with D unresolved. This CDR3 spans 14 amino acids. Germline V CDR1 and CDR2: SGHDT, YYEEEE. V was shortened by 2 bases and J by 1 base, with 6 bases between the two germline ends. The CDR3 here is CASSFAGTNEKLFF. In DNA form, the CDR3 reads TGTGCCAGCAGCTTCGCGGGAACTAATGAAAAACTGTTTTTT.

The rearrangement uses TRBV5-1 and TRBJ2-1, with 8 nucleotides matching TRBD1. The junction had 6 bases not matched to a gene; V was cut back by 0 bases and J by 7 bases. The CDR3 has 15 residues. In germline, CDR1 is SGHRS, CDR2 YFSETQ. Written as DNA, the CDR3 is TGCGCCAGCAGCTTGGATCAGGGGGCAAGGAATGAGCAGTTCTTC. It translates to CASSLDQGARNEQFF.

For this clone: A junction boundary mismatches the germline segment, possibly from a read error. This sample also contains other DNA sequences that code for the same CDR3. CDR3 sequence reads: CASSDSGVTISSYEQYF. The CDR3 coding sequence is TGCGCCAGCAGTGACTCAGGGGTGACTATATCTTCCTACGAGCAGTACTTC. The chain employs TRBV2 and TRBJ2-7; TRBD1 is a possible D gene (6 bases). This CDR3 is built from 17 residues. Germline CDR1 reads SNHLY; CDR2 reads FYNNEI.

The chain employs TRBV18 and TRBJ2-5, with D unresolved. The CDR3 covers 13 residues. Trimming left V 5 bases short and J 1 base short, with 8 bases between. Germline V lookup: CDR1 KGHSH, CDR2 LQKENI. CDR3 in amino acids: CASSSGTQETQYF. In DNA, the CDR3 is TGTGCCAGCTCATCTGGAACCCAAGAGACCCAGTACTTC.

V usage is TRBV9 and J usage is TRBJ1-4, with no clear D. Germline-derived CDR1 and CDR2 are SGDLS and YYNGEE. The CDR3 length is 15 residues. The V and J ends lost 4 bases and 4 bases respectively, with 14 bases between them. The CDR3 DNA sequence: TGTGCCAGCAGCCTTGGACGGGGAAATAATGAAAAACTGTTTTTT. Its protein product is CASSLGRGNNEKLFF.

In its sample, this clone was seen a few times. The CDR3 spells CASSLGGNEQFF. CDR3 bases: TGTGCCAGCAGCTTAGGAGGGAATGAGCAGTTCTTC. The rearrangement links TRBV13 to TRBJ2-1; D is unresolved. The CDR3 has 12 amino acids. Trimming cost V 0 bases and J 7 bases, with 4 bases left between them. Germline V gene data show CDR1 as PRHDT and CDR2 as FYEKMQ (reference sequence).

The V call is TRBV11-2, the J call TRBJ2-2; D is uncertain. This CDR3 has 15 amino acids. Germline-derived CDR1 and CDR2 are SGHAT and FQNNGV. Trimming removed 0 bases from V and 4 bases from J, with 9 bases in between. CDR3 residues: CASSLDGRPTGELFF. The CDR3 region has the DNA TGTGCCAGCAGCTTAGACGGGCGGCCCACCGGGGAGCTGTTTTTT.

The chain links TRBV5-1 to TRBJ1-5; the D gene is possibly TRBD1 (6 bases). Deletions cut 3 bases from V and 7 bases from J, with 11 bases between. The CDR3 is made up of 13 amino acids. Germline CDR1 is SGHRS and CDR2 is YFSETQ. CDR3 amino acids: CASSSGGGQPQHF. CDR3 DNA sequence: TGCGCCAGCAGCTCGGGGGGCGGCCAGCCCCAGCATTTT.

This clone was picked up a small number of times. This chain's CDR3 is CASSIFEGSTYEQYF. CDR3 coding DNA: TGTGCCAGTAGTATCTTCGAGGGTTCCACCTACGAGCAGTACTTC. This chain uses TRBV19 with TRBJ2-7; D is perhaps TRBD2 (5 bases). The V gene lost 3 bases and the J gene lost 2 bases, with 14 bases spanning the gap. CDR1 LNHDA and CDR2 SQIVND come from the germline V gene (reference sequence). The CDR3 is 15 residues long.

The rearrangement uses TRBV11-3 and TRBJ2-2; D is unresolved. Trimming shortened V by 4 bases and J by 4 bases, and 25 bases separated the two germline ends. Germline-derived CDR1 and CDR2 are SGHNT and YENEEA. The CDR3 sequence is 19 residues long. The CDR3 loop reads CASSSNLWADKKGTGELFF. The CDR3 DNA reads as TGTGCCAGCAGCTCCAACTTGTGGGCAGACAAAAAGGGCACCGGGGAGCTGTTTTTT.

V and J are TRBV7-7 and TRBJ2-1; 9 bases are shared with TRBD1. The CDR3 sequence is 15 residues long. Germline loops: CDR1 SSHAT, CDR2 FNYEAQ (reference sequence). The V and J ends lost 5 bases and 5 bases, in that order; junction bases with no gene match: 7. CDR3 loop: CASSPGTGSHNEQFF. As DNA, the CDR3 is TGTGCCAGCAGCCCAGGGACAGGGAGCCACAATGAGCAGTTCTTC.

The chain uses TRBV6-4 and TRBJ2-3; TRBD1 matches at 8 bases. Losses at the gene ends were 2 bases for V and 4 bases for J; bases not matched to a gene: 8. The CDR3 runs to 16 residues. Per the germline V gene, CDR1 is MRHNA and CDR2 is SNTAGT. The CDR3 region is CASSDRAGGASDTQYF. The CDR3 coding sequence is TGTGCCAGCAGTGACAGGGCAGGGGGCGCCTCAGATACGCAGTATTTT.

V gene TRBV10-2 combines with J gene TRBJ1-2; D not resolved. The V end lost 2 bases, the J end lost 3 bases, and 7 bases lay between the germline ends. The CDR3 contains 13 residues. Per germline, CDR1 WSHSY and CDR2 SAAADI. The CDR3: CASSEAGYYGYTF. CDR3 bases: TGCGCCAGCAGTGAGGCCGGGTACTATGGCTACACCTTC.

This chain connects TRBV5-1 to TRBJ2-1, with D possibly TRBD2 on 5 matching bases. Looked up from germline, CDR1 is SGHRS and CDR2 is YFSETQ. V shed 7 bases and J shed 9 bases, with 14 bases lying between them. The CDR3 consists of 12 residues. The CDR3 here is CASAASWSEQFF. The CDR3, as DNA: TGCGCCAGCGCGGCTAGCTGGAGTGAGCAGTTCTTC.

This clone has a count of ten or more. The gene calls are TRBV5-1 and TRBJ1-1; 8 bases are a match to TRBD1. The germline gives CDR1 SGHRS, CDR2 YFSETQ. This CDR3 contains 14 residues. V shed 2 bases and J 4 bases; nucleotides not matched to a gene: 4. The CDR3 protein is CASSFLQGGTEAFF. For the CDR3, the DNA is TGCGCCAGCAGCTTCTTACAGGGGGGCACTGAAGCTTTCTTT. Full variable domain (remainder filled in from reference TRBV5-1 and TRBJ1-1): KAGVTQTPRYLIKTRGQQVTLSCSPISGHRSVSWYQQTPGQGLQFLFEYFSETQRNKGNFPGRFSGRQFSNSRSEMNVSTLELGDSALYLCASSFLQGGTEAFFGQGTRLTVV.

The CDR3 region has the DNA TGTGCCAGTAGCTACGTCGGGACTAGCGCCAGAGGTGAGCAGTTCTTC. Translating it yields CASSYVGTSARGEQFF. The chain is built from TRBV19 and TRBJ2-1, with 10 bases matching TRBD2. V lost 6 bases, J lost 9 bases, and 14 bases stayed unmatched. CDR3 size: 16 residues. Germline CDR1 LNHDA, CDR2 SQIVND (reference sequence).

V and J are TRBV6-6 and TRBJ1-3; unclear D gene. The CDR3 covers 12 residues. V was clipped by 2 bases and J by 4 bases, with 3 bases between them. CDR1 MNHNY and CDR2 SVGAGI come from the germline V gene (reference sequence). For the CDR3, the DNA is TGTGCCAGCAGTTACGGGGGAAACACCATATATTTT. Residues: CASSYGGNTIYF.